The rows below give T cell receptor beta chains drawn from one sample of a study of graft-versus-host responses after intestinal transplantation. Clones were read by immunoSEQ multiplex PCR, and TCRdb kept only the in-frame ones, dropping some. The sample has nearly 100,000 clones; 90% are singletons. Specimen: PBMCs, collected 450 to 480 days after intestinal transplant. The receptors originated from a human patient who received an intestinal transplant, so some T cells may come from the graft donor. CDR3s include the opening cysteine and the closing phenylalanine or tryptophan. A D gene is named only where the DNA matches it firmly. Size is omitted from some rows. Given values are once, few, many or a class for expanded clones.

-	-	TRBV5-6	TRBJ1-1	TGTGCCAGCAGCCCCAGGGAGAACACTGAAGCTTTCTTT	CASSPRENTEAFF
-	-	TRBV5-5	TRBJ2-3	TGTGCCAGCAGCTTGTCCATCACGGGGGCAGATACGCAGTATTTT	CASSLSITGADTQYF
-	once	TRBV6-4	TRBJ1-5	TGTGCCAGCAGTTTGATCCCTCCGCAGCCCCAGCATTTT	CASSLIPPQPQHF
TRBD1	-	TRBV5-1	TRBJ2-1	TGCGCCAGCAGCCAGGACAGGGGTCACAATGAGCAGTTCTTC	CASSQDRGHNEQFF
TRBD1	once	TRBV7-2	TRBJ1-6	TGTGCCAGCAGCTCATCCGGGACAGGGGGCTTTTCACCCCTCCACTTT	CASSSSGTGGFSPLHF
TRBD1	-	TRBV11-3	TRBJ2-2	TGTGCCAGCAGTACACACAGGGGCACCGGGGAGCTGTTTTTT	CASSTHRGTGELFF
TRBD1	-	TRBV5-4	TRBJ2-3	TGTGCCAGCAGCCCTAGACAGGGTCCCACAGATACGCAGTATTTT	CASSPRQGPTDTQYF
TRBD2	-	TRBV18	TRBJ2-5	TGTGCCAGCTCACCACCATCTAGCGGGGCCCAGTACTTC	CASSPPSSGAQYF
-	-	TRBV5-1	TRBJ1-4	TGCGCCAGCAGCTTCATGGCAACTAATGAAAAACTGTTTTTT	CASSFMATNEKLFF
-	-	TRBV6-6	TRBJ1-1	TGTGCCAGCACTCAAGGGCTGGTAGTCGGTGAAGCTTTCTTT	CASTQGLVVGEAFF
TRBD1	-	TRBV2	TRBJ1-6	TGTGCCAGCAGTGAAGCGAGACAGGGGAGATCACCCCTCCACTTT	CASSEARQGRSPLHF
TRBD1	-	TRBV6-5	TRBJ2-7	TGTGCCAGCAGTTCGGACAGGGGGCCCTACGAGCAGTACTTC	CASSSDRGPYEQYF
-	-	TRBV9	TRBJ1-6	TGTGCCAGCAGCGTAGATCTTAAGAGCTCCTATAATTCACCCCTCCACTTT	CASSVDLKSSYNSPLHF
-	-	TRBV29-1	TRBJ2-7	TGCAGCGTTGTTGCGGTGACGGGGCTCTCCTACGAGCAGTACTTC	CSVVAVTGLSYEQYF
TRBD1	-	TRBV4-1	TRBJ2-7	TGCGCCAGCAGCCCATCCATTACAGGGGGCTACTTATACGAGCAGTACTTC	CASSPSITGGYLYEQYF
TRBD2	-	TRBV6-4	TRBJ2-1	TGTGCCAGCGGCTCCGGGGCGGGGGGGCCCGAAGAGCAGTTCTTC	CASGSGAGGPEEQFF
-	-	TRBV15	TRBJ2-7	TGTGCCACCAGCAGAGATAAAGGGCCCTACGAGCAGTACTTC	CATSRDKGPYEQYF
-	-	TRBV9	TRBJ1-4	TGTGCCAGCAGCGTAGTGGGCGCAACTAATGAAAAACTGTTTTTT	CASSVVGATNEKLFF
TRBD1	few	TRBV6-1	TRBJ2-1	TGTGCCAGCACCCACGGGGACAGCTACAATGAGCAGTTCTTC	CASTHGDSYNEQFF
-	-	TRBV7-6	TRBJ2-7	TGTGCCAGCAGCTTAGGGGACGGAACCTACGAGCAGTACTTC	CASSLGDGTYEQYF
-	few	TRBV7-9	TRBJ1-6	TGTGCCAGCAGCCCGGACTCCTATAATTCACCCCTCCACTTT	CASSPDSYNSPLHF
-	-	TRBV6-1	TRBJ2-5	TGTGCCAGCAGTGGTGGCGGCCAAGAGACCCAGTACTTC	CASSGGGQETQYF
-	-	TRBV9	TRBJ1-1	TGTGCCAGCAGCGTAGGGGTAGGACTGAACACTGAAGCTTTCTTT	CASSVGVGLNTEAFF
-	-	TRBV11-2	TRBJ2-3	TGTGCCAGCAGCTCCACGTCTGGCGGGGGCTCAGATACGCAGTATTTT	CASSSTSGGGSDTQYF
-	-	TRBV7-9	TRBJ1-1	TGTGCCAGCAGCCCATGGAACATAGAAGCTTTCTTT	CASSPWNIEAFF
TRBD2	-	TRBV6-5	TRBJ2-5	TGTGCCAGCAGGGCGGGGGATAGGGGAGAGACCCAGTACTTC	CASRAGDRGETQYF
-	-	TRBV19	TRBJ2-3	TGTGCCAGTAGTACCCCAACAGGGAGGGCCACAGATACGCAGTATTTT	CASSTPTGRATDTQYF
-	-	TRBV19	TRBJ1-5	TGTGCCAGTAGTATTGCGGTTGGGCCGGTAGGGGACAATCAGCCCCAGCATTTT	CASSIAVGPVGDNQPQHF
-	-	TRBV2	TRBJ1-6	TGTGCCAGCAGTGTGTTCAGGAGTGGAACCTATAATTCACCCCTCCACTTT	CASSVFRSGTYNSPLHF
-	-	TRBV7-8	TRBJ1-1	TGTGCCAGCGGCTTGGGGGGGAACACTGAAGCTTTCTTT	CASGLGGNTEAFF
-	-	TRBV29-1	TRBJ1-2	TGCAGCGTGTCCGGGCAGGGGAGAGGCTACACCTTC	CSVSGQGRGYTF
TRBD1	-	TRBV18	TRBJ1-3	TGTGCCAGCTCACCAGTGGACAGGGAAGGAAACACCATATATTTT	CASSPVDREGNTIYF
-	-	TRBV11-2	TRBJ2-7	TGTGCCAGCAGCTTGAAACAACACGAAAAGCAGTACTTC	CASSLKQHEKQYF
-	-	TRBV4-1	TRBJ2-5	TGCGCCAGCAGCCGTCGGACAGCACAAGAGACCCAGTACTTC	CASSRRTAQETQYF
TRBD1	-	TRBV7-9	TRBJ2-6	TGTGCCAGCAGCCCCCAGGGGGCGCATGGGGCCAACGTCCTGACTTTC	CASSPQGAHGANVLTF
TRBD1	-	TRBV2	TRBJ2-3	TGTGCCAGCAGTGATGATCCTGGGACAGCCACAGATACGCAGTATTTT	CASSDDPGTATDTQYF
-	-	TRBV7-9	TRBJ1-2	TGTGCCAGCAGCTTAGTGGGGGGCCTTGGCTATGGCTACACCTTC	CASSLVGGLGYGYTF
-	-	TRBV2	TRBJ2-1	TGTGCCAGCAGTGACGGCGTAATCTACAATGAGCAGTTCTTC	CASSDGVIYNEQFF
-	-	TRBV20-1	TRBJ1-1	TGCAGTGCTAGAGTGGGAGGTGGCGCTTTCTTT	CSARVGGGAFF
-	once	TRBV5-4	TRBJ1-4	TGTGCCAGCAGCTTAGGCCTAGGGCCGCCAACTAATGAAAAACTGTTTTTT	CASSLGLGPPTNEKLFF
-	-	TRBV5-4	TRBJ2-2	TGTGCCAGCAGCTCCAGGGGGGGCGCAAGCGCCGGGGAGCTGTTTTTT	CASSSRGGASAGELFF
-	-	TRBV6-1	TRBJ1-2	TGTGCCAGCAGTGAAGCGCTGCGGCAGGACTATGGCTACACCTTC	CASSEALRQDYGYTF
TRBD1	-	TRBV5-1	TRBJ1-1	TGCGCCAGCAGCCCGGGACAGGGGGCCGCTAACACTGAAGCTTTCTTT	CASSPGQGAANTEAFF